These T cell receptor beta chains were read from a single sample in a study of T-cell memory formation after mild COVID-19. Using its own MiXCR run on the 5' RACE reads, TCRdb lists one record per CDR3 protein. The repertoire has 300,000 to 350,000 distinct CDR3 sequences, 15% to 20% of them found once; the top ten carry 21%. Material for sequencing was PBMCs or a T cell subset sorted from them (not recorded which). All receptors derive from a man aged 18 to 29 who had mild COVID-19 (a few samples of this study predate the infection). Cell type and time point are not known. Both conserved end residues are part of each CDR3. The D gene is left open where the match is weak. Not every row has a clone size; where given, it reads once, few, many or a size class.

V gene,clone size,D gene,J gene,CDR3 protein,CDR3 DNA
TRBV7-9,.,.,TRBJ2-1,CASSQGGGDEQFF,TGTGCCAGCAGTCAAGGCGGGGGCGATGAGCAGTTCTTC
TRBV7-2,many,.,TRBJ2-1,CASSTQGSNEQFF,TGTGCCAGCAGCACACAGGGTTCCAATGAGCAGTTCTTC
TRBV12-3/TRBV12-4,few,.,TRBJ2-5,CASSLTTQYF,TGTGCCAGCAGTTTGACGACCCAGTACTTC
TRBV15,.,TRBD1,TRBJ2-1,CATSRETTGVNEQFF,TGTGCCACCAGCAGAGAGACGACAGGGGTCAATGAGCAGTTCTTC
TRBV6-5,few,.,TRBJ2-7,CASSLRLGVPYEQYF,TGTGCCAGCAGCCTACGCCTTGGGGTGCCCTACGAGCAGTACTTC
TRBV10-1,.,TRBD1,TRBJ1-5,CASRTGKKSNQPQHF,TGCGCCAGCCGGACAGGCAAAAAGAGCAATCAGCCCCAGCATTTT
TRBV20-1,.,.,TRBJ2-2,CSARRDFDTGELFF,TGCAGTGCTAGAAGGGACTTTGACACCGGGGAGCTGTTTTTT
TRBV5-1,.,.,TRBJ1-2,CASSLRLEGTHGYTF,TGCGCCAGCAGCTTGAGGCTCGAGGGGACTCATGGCTACACCTTC
TRBV6-2/TRBV6-3,few,.,TRBJ1-5,CASSYRAGARNQPQHF,TGTGCCAGCAGTTACCGGGCAGGGGCACGCAATCAGCCCCAGCATTTT
TRBV7-9,.,TRBD1,TRBJ1-1,CASSLAPGQGERTEAFF,TGTGCCAGCAGCTTAGCCCCCGGACAGGGAGAGAGGACTGAAGCTTTCTTT
TRBV24-1,.,.,TRBJ1-1,CATEGLGTEAFF,TGTGCCACCGAGGGATTGGGCACTGAAGCTTTCTTT
TRBV7-2,.,.,TRBJ2-2,CASSLASGQAGELFF,TGTGCCAGCAGCTTAGCATCTGGGCAAGCCGGGGAGCTGTTTTTT
TRBV7-2,.,TRBD2,TRBJ2-7,CASSLVSRGDPYEQYF,TGTGCCAGCAGCTTAGTCTCGCGGGGGGATCCCTACGAGCAGTACTTC
TRBV7-6,many,.,TRBJ2-2,CASRDTLRGGELFF,TGTGCCAGCCGGGACACTCTCAGGGGCGGGGAGCTGTTTTTT
TRBV20-1,.,.,TRBJ1-6,CSASRPEGGTPLHF,TGCAGTGCTTCGCGACCTGAGGGTGGGACACCCCTCCACTTT
TRBV7-9,.,TRBD1,TRBJ2-7,CASSSPGQTDYEQYF,TGTGCCAGCAGCTCTCCGGGACAGACGGACTACGAGCAGTACTTC
TRBV5-1,.,.,TRBJ2-3,CASSLELDTQYF,TGCGCCAGCAGCTTGGAACTAGATACGCAGTATTTT
TRBV6-5,few,.,TRBJ2-1,CASSYGGVGWGNEQFF,TGTGCCAGCAGTTACGGTGGGGTGGGGTGGGGCAATGAGCAGTTCTTC
TRBV10-3,.,.,TRBJ1-5,CAIREDRTWPQHF,TGTGCCATCAGGGAAGACAGGACATGGCCCCAGCATTTT
TRBV7-9,.,TRBD1,TRBJ1-1,CASSGDRGLEAFF,TGTGCCAGCAGCGGGGACAGGGGGCTTGAAGCTTTCTTT
TRBV29-1,few,.,TRBJ1-1,CSVFSTNTEAFF,TGCAGCGTATTCAGTACGAACACTGAAGCTTTCTTT
TRBV7-2,.,.,TRBJ2-5,CASSLAARAVETQYF,TGTGCCAGCAGCTTAGCGGCCCGGGCTGTGGAGACCCAGTACTTC
TRBV30,few,.,TRBJ1-5,CAWSIMGGSQGQPQHF,TGTGCCTGGTCTATAATGGGGGGAAGTCAAGGTCAGCCCCAGCATTTT
TRBV6-2/TRBV6-3,.,TRBD2,TRBJ2-1,CASSYGLSGGVQQFF,TGTGCCAGCAGTTACGGGCTTAGCGGGGGGGTCCAGCAGTTCTTC
TRBV10-1,.,TRBD2,TRBJ2-5,CASSEAASGQETQYF,TGCGCCAGCAGTGAGGCGGCTAGCGGGCAAGAGACCCAGTACTTC
TRBV19,.,.,TRBJ1-5,CASTYTSNQPQHF,TGTGCCAGTACCTACACCAGCAATCAGCCCCAGCATTTT
TRBV20-1,few,.,TRBJ2-7,CSAREELGEQYF,TGCAGTGCTAGAGAAGAGTTGGGAGAGCAGTACTTC
TRBV4-2,.,.,TRBJ2-1,CASSQDPGAPYNEQFF,TGTGCCAGCAGCCAAGACCCCGGGGCCCCTTACAATGAGCAGTTCTTC
TRBV5-1,many,.,TRBJ2-7,CASSLGGYLDEQYF,TGCGCCAGCAGCTTGGGAGGGTATCTTGACGAGCAGTACTTC
TRBV7-6,few,TRBD2,TRBJ2-1,CASRERRRGGLDEQFF,TGTGCCAGCAGGGAACGGAGGCGGGGGGGCCTTGATGAGCAGTTCTTC
TRBV7-2,.,TRBD1,TRBJ1-2,CASSPTTGDGGYTF,TGTGCCAGCAGCCCGACCACAGGGGACGGCGGCTACACCTTC
TRBV28,.,.,TRBJ1-6,CAGRTANSPLHF,TGTGCCGGAAGGACCGCCAATTCACCCCTCCACTTT
TRBV12-3/TRBV12-4,few,TRBD2,TRBJ2-3,CASRAVQRGGGQYF,TGTGCCAGCAGGGCTGTACAGCGGGGGGGCGGGCAGTATTTT
TRBV7-2,.,.,TRBJ2-3,CASSPGNEHPTQYF,TGTGCCAGCAGCCCTGGGAACGAGCATCCTACGCAGTATTTT
TRBV20-1,.,.,TRBJ2-4,CSAPMNIQYF,TGCAGTGCTCCTATGAACATTCAGTACTTC
TRBV5-5,few,.,TRBJ1-2,CASILGQTYGYTF,TGTGCCAGCATCCTAGGACAGACATATGGCTACACCTTC
TRBV6-2/TRBV6-3,.,TRBD2,TRBJ2-5,CASNRGGEETQYF,TGTGCCAGCAATCGGGGGGGGGAAGAGACCCAGTACTTC
TRBV7-9,.,TRBD2,TRBJ2-1,CASQGLAVYNEQFF,TGTGCCAGCCAGGGACTAGCGGTATACAATGAGCAGTTCTTC
TRBV7-9,few,TRBD1,TRBJ1-3,CASSLVWDSLFSGNTIYF,TGTGCCAGCAGCTTAGTTTGGGACAGCCTTTTCTCTGGAAACACCATATATTTT
TRBV2,many,.,TRBJ2-5,CASKDREGETQYF,TGTGCCAGCAAGGACAGGGAGGGAGAGACCCAGTACTTC
TRBV3-1,.,.,TRBJ1-2,CASSQAGFGYTF,TGTGCCAGCAGCCAAGCCGGGTTTGGCTACACCTTC
TRBV2,.,TRBD1,TRBJ2-2,CASSRDSRTGELFF,TGTGCCAGCAGCCGGGACAGCCGCACCGGGGAGCTGTTTTTT
TRBV7-9,.,.,TRBJ2-4,CASSLAWGTENIQYF,TGTGCCAGCAGCTTAGCGTGGGGGACTGAAAACATTCAGTACTTC
TRBV6-2/TRBV6-3,.,.,TRBJ1-1,CASSDLGTTATTEAFF,TGTGCCAGCAGTGACCTTGGTACGACCGCTACCACTGAAGCTTTCTTT
TRBV12-3/TRBV12-4,few,TRBD1,TRBJ2-2,CASRMTGLTGELFF,TGTGCCAGCAGAATGACAGGGCTCACCGGGGAGCTGTTTTTT
TRBV7-9,.,.,TRBJ2-2,CASSFIPGELFF,TGTGCCAGCAGCTTTATCCCCGGGGAGCTGTTTTTT
TRBV24-1,few,.,TRBJ1-5,CATSDRKGGNQPQHF,TGTGCCACCAGTGATCGGAAGGGGGGGAATCAGCCCCAGCATTTT
TRBV20-1,few,.,TRBJ2-3,CSARDRLVGGNYYTDTQYF,TGCAGTGCTAGAGATCGTCTCGTGGGGGGCAACTACTACACAGATACGCAGTATTTT
TRBV4-1,.,.,TRBJ1-5,CASSTYRGDSNQPQHF,TGCGCCAGCAGCACATACCGGGGGGATAGCAATCAGCCCCAGCATTTT
TRBV4-1,.,TRBD1,TRBJ2-5,CASSFHPEGQSRQETQYF,TGCGCCAGCAGTTTCCACCCCGAGGGACAGAGTAGGCAAGAGACCCAGTACTTC
TRBV12-3/TRBV12-4,few,TRBD1,TRBJ2-2,CASSRQGRGTGELFF,TGTGCCAGCAGTCGACAGGGGAGAGGGACCGGGGAGCTGTTTTTT
TRBV27,.,.,TRBJ1-1,CASSAAGTGGVNTEAFF,TGTGCCAGCAGTGCCGCCGGGACCGGAGGAGTGAACACTGAAGCTTTCTTT
TRBV3-1,many,.,TRBJ1-1,CASSQERQGTEAFF,TGTGCCAGCAGCCAAGAAAGGCAGGGCACTGAAGCTTTCTTT
TRBV7-2,.,TRBD2,TRBJ2-3,CASSPPRWLAGGRQYF,TGTGCCAGCAGCCCCCCACGCTGGCTAGCGGGCGGCCGCCAGTATTTT
TRBV28,.,.,TRBJ2-3,CASGRLGTDTQYF,TGTGCCAGCGGCCGACTTGGCACAGATACGCAGTATTTT
TRBV4-3,few,TRBD2,TRBJ2-3,CASSQEEKRGKSDTQYF,TGCGCCAGCAGCCAAGAAGAAAAGCGGGGAAAATCAGATACGCAGTATTTT
TRBV4-2,.,.,TRBJ1-6,CASSQDPLSNNSPLHF,TGTGCCAGCAGCCAAGATCCGCTCTCCAATAATTCACCCCTCCACTTT
TRBV29-1,few,TRBD1,TRBJ2-5,CSVEVRTGRETQYF,TGCAGCGTTGAAGTCCGGACAGGGCGGGAGACCCAGTACTTC
TRBV28,.,.,TRBJ1-2,CASSLQAYGYTF,TGTGCCAGCAGTTTGCAAGCCTATGGCTACACCTTC
TRBV20-1,many,.,TRBJ1-1,CSAPIVGLMNTEAFF,TGCAGTGCCCCTATAGTCGGGCTAATGAACACTGAAGCTTTCTTT